Each of the 3 T cell receptor beta chains below was sequenced from the same sample in a study of cytomegalovirus exposure and HLA in healthy donors. Primers included in the PCR were 60 Vbeta and 13 Jbeta primers. Only in-frame clones appear in the TCRdb table, and some are missing; sequencing was by immunoSEQ multiplex PCR. The sample lists about 120,000 clones, roughly a tenth seen once, with 4.6% in the top ten. Sequencing was performed on PBMCs. Receptors were obtained from a woman aged 18-30 years in good health and CMV-seropositive.

The chain couples TRBV7-9 to TRBJ1-2; D perhaps matches TRBD1 (5 bases). Germline loops: CDR1 SEHNR, CDR2 FQNEAQ (reference sequence). V was shortened by 4 bases and J by 5 bases, with 14 bases between the two germline ends. The CDR3 totals 14 residues. CDR3 protein: CASSSQPGAYGYTF. DNA for the CDR3: TGTGCCAGCAGCTCCCAGCCTGGGGCTTATGGCTACACCTTC. Full variable domain (outside the CDR3, taken from reference TRBV7-9 and TRBJ1-2): DTGVSQNPRHKITKRGQNVTFRCDPISEHNRLYWYRQTLGQGPEFLTYFQNEAQLEKSRLLSDRFSAERPKGSFSTLEIQRTEQGDSAMYLCASSSQPGAYGYTFGSGTRLTVV.

The chain employs TRBV4-2 and TRBJ1-4; the match to TRBD1 covers 8 bases. With V trimmed by 4 bases and J by 8 bases, 9 bases remained unmatched. In germline, CDR1 is LGHNA, CDR2 YNFKEQ. This CDR3 has 15 residues. DNA for the CDR3: TGTGCCAGCAGCCTTTTACAGGGGGAAGGAGAAAAACTGTTTTTT. Translated, it gives CASSLLQGEGEKLFF.

The chain couples TRBV27 to TRBJ2-1; D perhaps matches TRBD2 (6 bases). V lost 7 bases to trimming and J lost 1 base, with 17 bases between them. This CDR3 contains 16 residues. Germline CDR1 is MNHEY and CDR2 is SMNVEV (reference sequence). CDR3 loop: CASTTGATESYNEQFF. The CDR3 region has the DNA TGTGCCAGCACGACGGGAGCCACGGAATCCTACAATGAGCAGTTCTTC.